Listed here is a single T cell receptor (beta chain). PCR used 60 Vbeta primers and 13 Jbeta primers. Only in-frame clones appear in the TCRdb table, and some are missing; sequencing was by immunoSEQ multiplex PCR. The repertoire table contains about 67,000 clones. The sample belongs to a study of cytomegalovirus exposure and HLA in healthy donors. This CDR3 spans 16 amino acids. V gave up 6 bases and J gave up 2 bases; unmatched junction bases: 4. CDR1 and CDR2 from the germline V gene are KGHSH and LQKENI. The chain uses TRBV18 and TRBJ2-1; 13 nucleotides agree with TRBD2. Sequencing was performed on PBMCs. The receptor's source is a middle-aged woman in good health and CMV-seropositive. CDR3: CASSLTSGGAYNEQFF. The DNA of the CDR3 is TGTGCCAGCTCGCTCACTAGCGGGGGGGCCTACAATGAGCAGTTCTTC.